A single sample gave rise to the 24 T cell receptor beta chains below, sequenced in a study of spatial heterogeneity in lung cancer. TCRdb analysed the 5' RACE reads with MiXCR anew, one entry per CDR3 protein. The top ten clones hold roughly a quarter of a sample with about 28,000 distinct CDR3 sequences, approximately 6.5% of them seen once. Antigen specificity for these receptors is unknown. Time point denoted: sample taken at primary tumor resection. General observations from the study: Tumors with more nonsynonymous mutations had more expanded intratumoral alpha and beta TCRs.

The sample consisted of lung tumor tissue, taken at surgery. Receptor source: a male donor with early-stage non-small cell lung cancer.

This clonotype was counted ten times or more. V gene TRBV24-1 combines with J gene TRBJ2-2, with D maybe TRBD2 (6 bases). There are 18 residues in the CDR3. The V end lost 5 bases, the J end lost 1 base, and 19 bases lay between the germline ends. CDR1 is KGHDR and CDR2 is SFDVKD in the germline V gene. The CDR3 sequence: CATSVGPGGMWNTGELFF. The CDR3 DNA reads TGTGCCACCAGTGTTGGACCCGGAGGGATGTGGAACACCGGGGAGCTGTTTTTT.

The chain carries TRBV11-2 and TRBJ2-3; the D is unclear. The CDR3 totals 16 residues. Germline lookup yields CDR1 SGHAT and CDR2 FQNNGV. The V and J ends lost 5 bases and 0 bases respectively, with 15 bases between them. CDR3 sequence: CASSTKGQSSTDTQYF. CDR3 nucleotides: TGTGCCAGCAGCACAAAAGGGCAAAGTAGCACAGATACGCAGTATTTT.

This clonotype was recorded at least ten times. The chain is built from TRBV3-1 and TRBJ2-3; 8 positions agree with TRBD2. Germline V gives CDR1 LGHDT, CDR2 YNNKEL (reference sequence). Trimming removed 5 bases from V and 5 bases from J; junction bases left unmatched: 6. This CDR3 contains 14 residues. The DNA of the CDR3 is TGTGCCAGCAGCTCTGCGGGGGGCCTAGATACGCAGTATTTT. Translating gives CASSSAGGLDTQYF.

This rearrangement joins TRBV27 to TRBJ2-5, with TRBD1 matching 11 bases. V lost 6 bases and J lost 5; bases outside the gene matches: 14. The CDR3 totals 17 residues. The germline V gene has CDR1 MNHEY and CDR2 SMNVEV (reference sequence). This CDR3 reads CASRLKARTGGGETQYF. The CDR3 nucleotides are TGTGCCAGCAGACTCAAAGCCCGGACAGGGGGCGGGGAGACCCAGTACTTC.

This clonotype was counted many times. The rearrangement joins TRBV7-9 to TRBJ1-2; D possibly corresponds to TRBD1 (5 bases). Trimming pared 0 bases from V and 0 bases from J, leaving 11 bases between. CDR1 and CDR2 (germline): SEHNR, FQNEAQ (reference sequence). The CDR3 covers 16 residues. CDR3 DNA: TGTGCCAGCAGCTTAGCCCGGGGCACCTCTAACTATGGCTACACCTTC. Its protein is CASSLARGTSNYGYTF.

This clonotype has only a few counts. The chain uses TRBV2 and TRBJ1-1, with TRBD1 identical over 9 bases. The CDR3 covers 15 residues. Looked up from germline, CDR1 is SNHLY and CDR2 is FYNNEI. V lost 2 bases, J lost 4 bases, and 5 bases stayed unmatched. CDR3 bases: TGTGCCAGCAGTGAAAACGCGGACAGGGGCACTGAAGCTTTCTTT. Translated: CASSENADRGTEAFF.

This clonotype was observed many times. The chain employs TRBV6-2 or TRBV6-3 and TRBJ1-2; 9 bases are shared with TRBD1. Losses at the gene ends were 2 bases for V and 7 bases for J; bases not matched to a gene: 5. The CDR3 length is 14 residues. Per germline, CDR1 MNHEY and CDR2 SVGEGT. The CDR3 reads CASSYLGQGAGYTF. The CDR3 DNA is TGTGCCAGCAGTTACCTGGGACAGGGTGCTGGCTACACCTTC.

This rearrangement joins TRBV9 to TRBJ2-7; 7 nucleotides agree with TRBD2. Trimming took 4 bases from V and 4 from J; bases not matched to a gene: 14. The CDR3 is 16 residues long. Germline CDR1 and CDR2: SGDLS and YYNGEE. The CDR3 DNA sequence: TGTGCCAGCAGCCCCTCGGGGGGTCGAGGGTTATACGAGCAGTACTTC. This encodes CASSPSGGRGLYEQYF.

This clonotype has at least ten counts. The chain combines TRBV7-9 with TRBJ2-1, with D perhaps matching TRBD1 (5 bases). The ends were cut back, 1 base at V and 4 bases at J, with 11 bases in the middle. This CDR3 is 15 amino acids long. The germline V gene has CDR1 SEHNR and CDR2 FQNEAQ (reference sequence). The CDR3 is CASSLDRMSYNEQFF. DNA of the CDR3: TGTGCCAGCAGCTTAGACAGGATGAGTTACAATGAGCAGTTCTTC.

This clonotype has more than one count but fewer than ten. The chain uses TRBV20-1 and TRBJ2-5, with 7 bases fitting TRBD1. Trimming at V came to 5 bases and at J to 5 bases, leaving 5 bases not matched to a gene. The germline V gene has CDR1 DFQATT and CDR2 SNEGSKA (reference sequence). The CDR3 loop spans 12 amino acids. The CDR3 loop is CSASRGRETQYF. The CDR3 nucleotides read TGCAGTGCTTCTAGGGGGCGTGAGACCCAGTACTTC.

In this sample, this clonotype turned up many times. V is TRBV4-1 and J is TRBJ1-2, with TRBD1 as a possible D gene (5 bases). From germline, CDR1 is MGHRA and CDR2 YSYEKL. V lost 0 bases to trimming and J lost 4 bases, with 12 bases between them. This CDR3 is built from 15 residues. DNA for the CDR3: TGCGCCAGCAGCCAAGAAGGGGAGCTGGTCTATGGCTACACCTTC. Translation: CASSQEGELVYGYTF.

In its sample, this clonotype was seen many times. V usage is TRBV15 and J usage is TRBJ1-1, with a tentative D call TRBD1 (6 bases). Germline V gives CDR1 LNHNV, CDR2 YYDKDF (reference sequence). V was trimmed by 9 bases and J by 1 base, leaving 15 bases between them. The CDR3 sequence is 14 residues long. CDR3 in amino acids: CATRRTAKNTEAFF. CDR3 DNA sequence: TGTGCCACTCGTAGGACAGCCAAGAACACTGAAGCTTTCTTT.

Comment on this clonotype: Being one base from a much bigger clone, this may be a read error. The chain is built from TRBV7-9 and TRBJ2-3; D call uncertain. The ends were cut back, 3 bases at V and 2 bases at J, with 9 bases in the middle. CDR1 is SEHNR and CDR2 is FQNEAQ in the germline V gene (reference sequence). This CDR3 comprises 14 residues. The CDR3 here is CASSFPSITDTQYF. In nucleotides, the CDR3 is TGTGCCAGCAGCTTTCCTTCGATCACAGATACGCAGTATTTT.

This clonotype has a count of ten or more. The rearrangement uses TRBV7-9 and TRBJ2-7; TRBD1 agrees at 10 bases. This CDR3 comprises 15 residues. From germline, CDR1 is SEHNR and CDR2 FQNEAQ (reference sequence). V shed 5 bases, J shed 3 bases, and the junction held 7 bases outside the gene matches. CDR3 bases: TGTGCCAGCAGCACACCGGGACAGGGGATCTACGAGCAGTACTTC. Protein sequence: CASSTPGQGIYEQYF. Filled out from reference TRBV7-9 and TRBJ2-7, the complete variable domain reads DTGVSQNPRHKITKRGQNVTFRCDPISEHNRLYWYRQTLGQGPEFLTYFQNEAQLEKSRLLSDRFSAERPKGSFSTLEIQRTEQGDSAMYLCASSTPGQGIYEQYFGPGTRLTVT.

This clonotype was picked up many times. The J gene is TRBJ2-3, the V gene TRBV28; D ambiguous. V shed 6 bases and J shed 7 bases, with 8 bases lying between them. The CDR3 spans 11 residues. CDR1 and CDR2 (germline): MDHEN, SYDVKM. CDR3 sequence: CASRGSNTQYF. Written as DNA, the CDR3 is TGTGCCAGCAGGGGTTCAAATACGCAGTATTTT. Full variable domain (outside the CDR3, taken from reference TRBV28 and TRBJ2-3): DVKVTQSSRYLVKRTGEKVFLECVQDMDHENMFWYRQDPGLGLRLIYFSYDVKMKEKGDIPEGYSVSREKKERFSLILESASTNQTSMYLCASRGSNTQYFGPGTRLTVL.

This clonotype is categorized as medium-sized. The rearrangement uses TRBV28 and TRBJ2-7; no clear D. Between the trimmed V and J ends, which lost 2 bases and 6 bases, there was a span of 14 bases. In germline, CDR1 is MDHEN, CDR2 SYDVKM. This CDR3 region has 14 residues. Here the CDR3 DNA reads TGTGCCAGCAGTTTAGCTGGTCTCTATTCCGAGCAGTACTTC. Its translation is CASSLAGLYSEQYF.

This clonotype was seen repeatedly, ten times or more. The chain combines TRBV2 with TRBJ2-7; either TRBD1 or TRBD2 may fit D (5 bases each). Trimming removed 5 bases at V and 3 bases at J, with 14 bases between. CDR3 length: 14 residues. CDR1 is SNHLY, CDR2 FYNNEI, per germline. The CDR3 DNA reads as TGTGCCAGCAGTAAGTTTCCAGGGAGCTACGAGCAGTACTTC. It specifies CASSKFPGSYEQYF.

This clonotype was detected many times. V usage is TRBV7-2 and J usage is TRBJ2-1; D may be TRBD2 (6 bases). This CDR3 comprises 16 residues. The V end was cut by 2 bases, the J end by 2 bases, with 13 bases between. CDR1 is SGHTA and CDR2 is FQGNSA in the germline V gene. CDR3 bases: TGTGCCAGCAGCTTAACTAGGGACTTAGCCTACAATGAGCAGTTCTTC. Translated: CASSLTRDLAYNEQFF.

This clonotype occurred a few times. This chain links TRBV5-1 with TRBJ2-3; possible D gene TRBD1, 5 bases. Germline-derived CDR1 and CDR2 are SGHRS and YFSETQ. The CDR3 length is 15 residues. The V and J ends lost 0 bases and 1 base respectively, with 9 bases between them. The CDR3 is CASSLERGGTDTQYF. In nucleotides, the CDR3 is TGCGCCAGCAGCTTGGAAAGGGGCGGCACAGATACGCAGTATTTT. The full variable domain, with the rest looked up from reference TRBV5-1 and TRBJ2-3, is KAGVTQTPRYLIKTRGQQVTLSCSPISGHRSVSWYQQTPGQGLQFLFEYFSETQRNKGNFPGRFSGRQFSNSRSEMNVSTLELGDSALYLCASSLERGGTDTQYFGPGTRLTVL.

This chain uses TRBV15 with TRBJ2-5; D unresolved. This CDR3 is 12 amino acids long. V was pared by 0 bases and J by 4 bases, with 3 bases between. The germline V gene has CDR1 LNHNV and CDR2 YYDKDF (reference sequence). CDR3 coding DNA: TGTGCCACCAGCAGAGACCGAGAGACCCAGTACTTC. This gives the protein CATSRDRETQYF.

In its sample, this clonotype was seen many times. J is TRBJ1-1 and V is TRBV12-3 or TRBV12-4; no clear D. There are 16 residues in the CDR3. Trimming removed 6 bases from V and 0 bases from J, with 17 bases in between. This CDR3 is CASSPEAPYMNTEAFF. The CDR3 nucleotides read TGTGCCAGCAGCCCCGAGGCACCCTATATGAACACTGAAGCTTTCTTT.

This clonotype has at least ten counts. The rearrangement links TRBV5-1 to TRBJ2-1; 9 bases match TRBD2. Trimming removed 0 bases from V and 6 bases from J; junction bases left unmatched: 7. Germline CDR1 and CDR2: SGHRS and YFSETQ. The CDR3 spans 16 residues. CDR3 protein: CASSLGLAGSLNEQFF. CDR3 DNA sequence: TGCGCCAGCAGCTTGGGCCTAGCGGGGTCTCTCAATGAGCAGTTCTTC.

This clonotype was counted at least ten times. This sequence joins TRBV29-1 and TRBJ1-5; D possibly corresponds to TRBD1 (5 bases). Germline CDR1 SQVTM, CDR2 ANQGSEA. The V end lost 4 bases, the J end lost 2 bases, and 9 bases lay between the germline ends. This CDR3 is 13 amino acids long. CDR3 in amino acids: CSVGQGGNQPQHF. The CDR3 region has the DNA TGCAGCGTTGGTCAGGGAGGCAATCAGCCCCAGCATTTT.

As concerns this clonotype: It may be a read error: a sequence one base away is much more abundant. V gene TRBV29-1 combines with J gene TRBJ2-4; 7 positions agree with TRBD1. The V gene's germline CDR1 is SQVTM and CDR2 ANQGSEA. The CDR3 length is 14 residues. Unmatched junction bases numbered 5, after V lost 1 base and J lost 5 bases. CDR3 in DNA: TGCAGCGTTGAAGGACAGGGTGACGAAAACATTCAGTACTTC. Residues: CSVEGQGDENIQYF.